What follows describes a single T cell receptor (beta chain). Time point: inflamed ileum from the surgical specimen. Included were adult ileal or ileocolonic Crohn's patients indicated for ileocolonic resection. The CDR3 covers 14 residues. Germline CDR1 SGHRS, CDR2 YFSETQ. Between the trimmed V and J ends, which lost 0 bases and 4 bases, there was a span of 11 bases. Using immunoSEQ multiplex PCR, the repertoire was profiled, and TCRdb retains in-frame clones only, with some absent. The repertoire holds 17,000 or so clones, with roughly 76% as singletons. The data originate from a study of T cell repertoires in ileal Crohn's disease. On the study more broadly: All patients had surgery for stricturing (about 60%) or penetrating (around 39%) disease. M0 samples are biopsies from inflamed ileum in the resection specimen. Thiopurines (approximately ten) or anti-TNF agents (approximately 20) were given postoperatively to about half.

The receptor was derived from an adult with Crohn's disease. The sequencing input was ileal tissue. The rearrangement joins TRBV5-1 to TRBJ2-7; D perhaps matches TRBD1 (5 bases). The CDR3 is CASSLVQGEYEQYF. CDR3 bases: TGCGCCAGCAGCTTGGTCCAGGGCGAGTACGAGCAGTACTTC.